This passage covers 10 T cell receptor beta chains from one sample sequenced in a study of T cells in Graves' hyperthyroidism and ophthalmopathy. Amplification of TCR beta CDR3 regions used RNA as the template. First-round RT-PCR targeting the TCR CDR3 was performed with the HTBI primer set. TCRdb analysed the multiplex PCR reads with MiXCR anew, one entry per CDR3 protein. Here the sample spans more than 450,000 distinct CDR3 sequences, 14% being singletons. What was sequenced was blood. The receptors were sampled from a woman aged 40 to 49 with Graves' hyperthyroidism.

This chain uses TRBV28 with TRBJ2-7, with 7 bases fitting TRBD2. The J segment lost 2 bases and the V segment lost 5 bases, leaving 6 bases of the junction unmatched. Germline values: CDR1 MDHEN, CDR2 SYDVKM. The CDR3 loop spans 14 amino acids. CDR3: CASSEIAGTYEQYF. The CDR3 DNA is TGTGCCAGCAGTGAAATAGCGGGTACCTACGAGCAGTACTTC.

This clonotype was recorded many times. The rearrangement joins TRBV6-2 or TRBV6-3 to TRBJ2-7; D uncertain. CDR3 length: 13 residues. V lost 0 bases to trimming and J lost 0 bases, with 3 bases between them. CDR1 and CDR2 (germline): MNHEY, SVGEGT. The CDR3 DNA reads TGTGCCAGCAGTTACTCGGCCTCCTACGAGCAGTACTTC. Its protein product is CASSYSASYEQYF.

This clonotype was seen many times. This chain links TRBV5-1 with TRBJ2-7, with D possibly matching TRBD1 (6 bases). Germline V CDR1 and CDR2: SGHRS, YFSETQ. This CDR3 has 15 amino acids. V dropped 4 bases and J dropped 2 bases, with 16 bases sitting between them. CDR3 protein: CASSTDGGGTYEQYF. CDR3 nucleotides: TGCGCCAGCAGCACCGATGGGGGCGGTACCTACGAGCAGTACTTC.

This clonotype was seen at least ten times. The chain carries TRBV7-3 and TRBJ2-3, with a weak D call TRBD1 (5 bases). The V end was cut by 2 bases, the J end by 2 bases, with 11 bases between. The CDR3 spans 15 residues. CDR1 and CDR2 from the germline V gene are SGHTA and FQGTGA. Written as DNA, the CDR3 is TGTGCCAGCAGCTTATGGGGCGGCTCCACAGATACGCAGTATTTT. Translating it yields CASSLWGGSTDTQYF.

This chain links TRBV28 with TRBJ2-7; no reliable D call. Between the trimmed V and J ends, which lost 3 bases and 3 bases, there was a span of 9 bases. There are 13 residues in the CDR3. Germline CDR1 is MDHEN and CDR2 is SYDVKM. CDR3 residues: CASSFIGYYEQYF. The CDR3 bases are TGTGCCAGCAGTTTTATAGGGTACTACGAGCAGTACTTC.

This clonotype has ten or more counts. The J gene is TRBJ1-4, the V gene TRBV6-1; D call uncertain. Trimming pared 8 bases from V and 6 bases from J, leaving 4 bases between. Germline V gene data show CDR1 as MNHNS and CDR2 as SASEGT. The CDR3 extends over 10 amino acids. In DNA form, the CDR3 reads TGTGCCAGCCTTTATGAAAAACTGTTTTTT. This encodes CASLYEKLFF.

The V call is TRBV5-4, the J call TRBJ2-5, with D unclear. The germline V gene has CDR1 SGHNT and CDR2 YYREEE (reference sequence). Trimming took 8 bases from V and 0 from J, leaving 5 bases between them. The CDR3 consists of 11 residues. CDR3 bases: TGTGCCAGTAGGGACCAAGAGACCCAGTACTTC. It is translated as CASRDQETQYF. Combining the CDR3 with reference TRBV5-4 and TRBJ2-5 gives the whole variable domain ETGVTQSPTHLIKTRGQQVTLRCSSQSGHNTVSWYQQALGQGPQFIFQYYREEENGRGNFPPRFSGLQFPNYSSELNVNALELDDSALYLCASRDQETQYFGPGTRLLVL.

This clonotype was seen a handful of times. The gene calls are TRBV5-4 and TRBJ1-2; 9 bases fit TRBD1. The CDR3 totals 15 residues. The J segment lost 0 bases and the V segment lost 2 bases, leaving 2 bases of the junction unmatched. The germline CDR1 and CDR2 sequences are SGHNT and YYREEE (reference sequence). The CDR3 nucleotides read TGTGCCAGCAGCTTCGACAGGGGGACTAACTATGGCTACACCTTC. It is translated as CASSFDRGTNYGYTF.

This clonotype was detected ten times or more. CDR3 region: CASSFEADNEQFF. The CDR3 DNA is TGCGCCAGCAGCTTTGAGGCGGACAATGAGCAGTTCTTC. This chain joins TRBV5-1 and TRBJ2-1; D remains unclear. Trimming took 2 bases from V and 5 from J, leaving 8 bases between them. Germline values: CDR1 SGHRS, CDR2 YFSETQ. The CDR3 consists of 13 residues.

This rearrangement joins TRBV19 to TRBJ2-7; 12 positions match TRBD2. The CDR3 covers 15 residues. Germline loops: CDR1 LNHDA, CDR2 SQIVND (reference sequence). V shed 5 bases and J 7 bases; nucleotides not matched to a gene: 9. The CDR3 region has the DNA TGTGCCAGTAGTGTCCTAGCGGGAGGGCCAGGTGAGCAGTACTTC. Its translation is CASSVLAGGPGEQYF.